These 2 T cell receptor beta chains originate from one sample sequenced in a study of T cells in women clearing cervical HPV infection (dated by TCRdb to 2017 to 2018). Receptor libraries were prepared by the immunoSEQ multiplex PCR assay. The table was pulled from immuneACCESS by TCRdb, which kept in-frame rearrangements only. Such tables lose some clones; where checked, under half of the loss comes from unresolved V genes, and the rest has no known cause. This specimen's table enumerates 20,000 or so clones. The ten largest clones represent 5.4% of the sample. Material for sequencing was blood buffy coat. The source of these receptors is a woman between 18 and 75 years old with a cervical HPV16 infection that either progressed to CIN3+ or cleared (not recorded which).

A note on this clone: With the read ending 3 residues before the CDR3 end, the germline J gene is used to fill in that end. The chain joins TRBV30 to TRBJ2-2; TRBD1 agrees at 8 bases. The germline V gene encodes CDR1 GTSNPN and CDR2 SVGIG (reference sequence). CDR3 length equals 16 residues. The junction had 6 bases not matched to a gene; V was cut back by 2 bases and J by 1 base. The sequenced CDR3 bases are TGTGCCTGGAGTAGTACCGGGACAGGGAACACCGGGGAG. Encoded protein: CAWSSTGTGNTGE. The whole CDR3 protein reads CAWSSTGTGNTGELFF.

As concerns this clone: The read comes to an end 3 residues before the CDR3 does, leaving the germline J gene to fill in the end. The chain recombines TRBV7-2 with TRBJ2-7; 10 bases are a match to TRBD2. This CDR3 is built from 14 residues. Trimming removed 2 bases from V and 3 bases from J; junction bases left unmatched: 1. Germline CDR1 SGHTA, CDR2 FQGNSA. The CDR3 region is CASSLRTSGYEQYF. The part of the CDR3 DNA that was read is TGTGCCAGCAGCTTACGGACTAGCGGCTACGAG.